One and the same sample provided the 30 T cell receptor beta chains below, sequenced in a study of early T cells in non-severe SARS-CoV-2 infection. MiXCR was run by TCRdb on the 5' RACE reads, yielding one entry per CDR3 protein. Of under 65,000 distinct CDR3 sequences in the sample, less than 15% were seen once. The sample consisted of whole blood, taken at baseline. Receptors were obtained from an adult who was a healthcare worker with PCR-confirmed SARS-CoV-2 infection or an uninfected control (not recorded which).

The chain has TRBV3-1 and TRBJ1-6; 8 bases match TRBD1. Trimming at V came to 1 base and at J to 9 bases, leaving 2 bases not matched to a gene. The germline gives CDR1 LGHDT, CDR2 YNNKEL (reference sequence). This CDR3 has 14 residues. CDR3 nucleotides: TGTGCCAGCAGCCAAGGGACAGGGAGTTCACCCCTCCACTTT. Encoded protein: CASSQGTGSSPLHF.

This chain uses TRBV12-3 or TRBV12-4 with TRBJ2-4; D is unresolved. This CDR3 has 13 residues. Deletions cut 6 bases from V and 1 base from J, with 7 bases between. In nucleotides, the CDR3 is TGTGCCAGCAGCCAAGGGGCCAAAAACATTCAGTACTTC. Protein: CASSQGAKNIQYF.

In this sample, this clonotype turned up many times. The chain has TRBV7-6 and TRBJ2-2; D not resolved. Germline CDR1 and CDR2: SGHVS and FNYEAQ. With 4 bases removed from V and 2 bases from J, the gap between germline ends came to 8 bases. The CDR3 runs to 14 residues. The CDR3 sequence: CASSSRPNTGELFF. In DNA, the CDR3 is TGTGCCAGCAGCTCCCGACCCAACACCGGGGAGCTGTTTTTT.

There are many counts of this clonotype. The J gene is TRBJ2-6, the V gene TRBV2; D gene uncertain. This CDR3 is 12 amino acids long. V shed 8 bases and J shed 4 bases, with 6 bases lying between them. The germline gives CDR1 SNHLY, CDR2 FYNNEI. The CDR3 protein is CASSNGANVLTF. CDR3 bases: TGTGCCAGCTCCAACGGGGCCAACGTCCTGACTTTC.

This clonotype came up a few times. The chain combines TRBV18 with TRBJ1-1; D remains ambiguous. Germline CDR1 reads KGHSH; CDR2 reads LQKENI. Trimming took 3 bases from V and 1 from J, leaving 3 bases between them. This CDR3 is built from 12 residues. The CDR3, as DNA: TGTGCCAGCTCACCGGGGAACACTGAAGCTTTCTTT. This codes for CASSPGNTEAFF.

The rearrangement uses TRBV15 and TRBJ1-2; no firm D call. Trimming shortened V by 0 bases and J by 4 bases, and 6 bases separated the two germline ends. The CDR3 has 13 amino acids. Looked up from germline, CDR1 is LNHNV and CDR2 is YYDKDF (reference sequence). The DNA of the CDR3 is TGTGCCACCAGCAGAGAGGCAGGCTATGGCTACACCTTC. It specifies CATSREAGYGYTF.

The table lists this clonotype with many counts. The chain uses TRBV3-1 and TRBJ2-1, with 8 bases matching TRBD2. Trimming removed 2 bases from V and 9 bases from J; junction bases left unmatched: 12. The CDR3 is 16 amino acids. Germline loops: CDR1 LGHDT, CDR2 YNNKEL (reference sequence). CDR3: CASSQHPGTSGSEQFF. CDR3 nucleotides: TGTGCCAGCAGCCAACATCCCGGGACTAGTGGTAGTGAGCAGTTCTTC.

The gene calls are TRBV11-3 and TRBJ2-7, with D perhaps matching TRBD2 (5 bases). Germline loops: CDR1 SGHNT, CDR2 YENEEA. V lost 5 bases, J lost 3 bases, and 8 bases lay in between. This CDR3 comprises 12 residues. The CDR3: CASSQAGYEQYF. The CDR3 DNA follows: TGTGCCAGCAGCCAGGCGGGCTACGAGCAGTACTTC.

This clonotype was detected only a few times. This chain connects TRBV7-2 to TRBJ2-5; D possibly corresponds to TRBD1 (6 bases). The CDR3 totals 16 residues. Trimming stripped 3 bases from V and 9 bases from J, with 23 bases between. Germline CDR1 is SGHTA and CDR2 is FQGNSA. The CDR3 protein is CASSFRPQQQGGAQYF. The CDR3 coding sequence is TGTGCCAGCAGCTTCAGACCTCAGCAGCAAGGGGGAGCCCAGTACTTC.

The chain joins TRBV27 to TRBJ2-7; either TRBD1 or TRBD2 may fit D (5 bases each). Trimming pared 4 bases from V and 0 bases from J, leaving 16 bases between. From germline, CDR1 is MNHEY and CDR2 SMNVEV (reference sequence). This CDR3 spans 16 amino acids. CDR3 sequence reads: CASSYTPGRSSYEQYF. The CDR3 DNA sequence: TGTGCCAGCAGTTATACCCCGGGACGGAGCTCCTACGAGCAGTACTTC.

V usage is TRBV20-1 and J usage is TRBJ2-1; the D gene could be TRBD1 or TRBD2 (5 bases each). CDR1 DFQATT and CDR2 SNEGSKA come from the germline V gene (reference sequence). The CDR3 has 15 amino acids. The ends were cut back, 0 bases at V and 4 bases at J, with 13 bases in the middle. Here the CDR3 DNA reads TGCAGTGCTAGAGATCCCGGGGCCAGATACAATGAGCAGTTCTTC. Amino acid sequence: CSARDPGARYNEQFF.

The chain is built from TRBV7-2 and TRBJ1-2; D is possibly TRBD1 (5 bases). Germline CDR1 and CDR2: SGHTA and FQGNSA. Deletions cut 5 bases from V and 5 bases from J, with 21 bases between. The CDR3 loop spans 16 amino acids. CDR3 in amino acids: CASSPRGTLDPYGYTF. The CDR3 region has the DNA TGTGCCAGCAGCCCTCGCGGGACGTTAGACCCTTATGGCTACACCTTC.

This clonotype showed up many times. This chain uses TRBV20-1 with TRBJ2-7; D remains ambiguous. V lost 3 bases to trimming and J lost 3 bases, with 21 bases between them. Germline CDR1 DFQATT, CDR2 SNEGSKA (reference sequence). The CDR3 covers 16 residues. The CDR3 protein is CSASNPSDLNGYEQYF. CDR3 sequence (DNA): TGCAGTGCTAGTAACCCCTCGGACCTCAACGGCTACGAGCAGTACTTC.

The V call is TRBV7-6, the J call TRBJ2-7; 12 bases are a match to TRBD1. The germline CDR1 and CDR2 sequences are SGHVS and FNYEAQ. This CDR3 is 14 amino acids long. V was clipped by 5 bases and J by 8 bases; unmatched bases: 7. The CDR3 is CASSPGTGGAQQYF. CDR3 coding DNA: TGTGCCAGCAGCCCCGGGACAGGGGGCGCGCAGCAGTACTTC.

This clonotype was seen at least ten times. CDR3 residues: CASSLDWTHDNYGYTF. The CDR3, as DNA: TGTGCCAGCAGCTTGGATTGGACGCATGATAACTATGGCTACACCTTC. This rearrangement joins TRBV5-5 to TRBJ1-2; the D is unclear. Between the trimmed V and J ends, which lost 0 bases and 1 base, there was a span of 13 bases. The germline V gene has CDR1 SGHKS and CDR2 YYEKEE (reference sequence). CDR3 size: 16 residues.

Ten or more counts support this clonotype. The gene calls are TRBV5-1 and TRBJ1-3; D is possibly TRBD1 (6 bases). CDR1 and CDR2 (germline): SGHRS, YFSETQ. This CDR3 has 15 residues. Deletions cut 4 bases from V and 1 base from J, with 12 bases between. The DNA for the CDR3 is TGCGCCAGCAGCCCAGGGGACGTTTCTGGAAACACCATATATTTT. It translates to CASSPGDVSGNTIYF.

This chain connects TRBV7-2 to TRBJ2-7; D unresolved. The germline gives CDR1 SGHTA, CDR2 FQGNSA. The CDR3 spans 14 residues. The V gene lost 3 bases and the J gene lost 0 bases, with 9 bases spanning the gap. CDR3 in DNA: TGTGCCAGCAGCTTGGAACACAGCTCCTACGAGCAGTACTTC. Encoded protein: CASSLEHSSYEQYF.

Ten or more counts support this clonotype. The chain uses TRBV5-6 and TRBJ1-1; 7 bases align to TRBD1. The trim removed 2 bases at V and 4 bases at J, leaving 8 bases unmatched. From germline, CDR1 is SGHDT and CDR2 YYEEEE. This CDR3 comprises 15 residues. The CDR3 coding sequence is TGTGCCAGCAGCTTCGTTGACAGGGAAGGCACTGAAGCTTTCTTT. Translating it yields CASSFVDREGTEAFF.

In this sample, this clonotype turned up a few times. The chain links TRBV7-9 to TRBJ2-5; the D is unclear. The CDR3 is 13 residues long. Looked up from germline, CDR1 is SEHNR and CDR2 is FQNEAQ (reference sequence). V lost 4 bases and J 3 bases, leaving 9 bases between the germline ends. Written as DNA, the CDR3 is TGTGCCAGCAGCTCCAAATTTAAAGAGACCCAGTACTTC. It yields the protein CASSSKFKETQYF.

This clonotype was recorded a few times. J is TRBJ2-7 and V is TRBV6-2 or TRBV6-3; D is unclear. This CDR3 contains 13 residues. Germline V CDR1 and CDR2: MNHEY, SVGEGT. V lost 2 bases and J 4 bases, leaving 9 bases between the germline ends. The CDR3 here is CASSYGRMYEQYF. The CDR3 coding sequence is TGTGCCAGCAGTTACGGCAGAATGTACGAGCAGTACTTC.

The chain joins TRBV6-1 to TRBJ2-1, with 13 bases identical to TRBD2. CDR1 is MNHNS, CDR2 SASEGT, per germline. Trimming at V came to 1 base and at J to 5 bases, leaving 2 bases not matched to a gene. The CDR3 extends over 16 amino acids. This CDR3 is CASSEGLAGGNNEQFF. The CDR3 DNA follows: TGTGCCAGCAGTGAAGGACTAGCGGGGGGAAACAATGAGCAGTTCTTC.

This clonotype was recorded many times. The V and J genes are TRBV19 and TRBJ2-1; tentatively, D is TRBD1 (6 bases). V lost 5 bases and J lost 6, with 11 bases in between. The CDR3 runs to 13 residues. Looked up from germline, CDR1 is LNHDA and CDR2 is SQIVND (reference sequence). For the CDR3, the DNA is TGTGCCAGTAGTGTGGGACATCTCAATGAGCAGTTCTTC. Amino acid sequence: CASSVGHLNEQFF.

The CDR3 sequence is CASSLAPSSYEQYF. The CDR3 bases are TGCGCCAGCAGCTTGGCACCGAGCTCCTACGAGCAGTACTTC. The chain carries TRBV5-1 and TRBJ2-7; no reliable D call. From germline, CDR1 is SGHRS and CDR2 YFSETQ. This CDR3 has 14 amino acids. Trimming stripped 0 bases from V and 0 bases from J, with 7 bases between.

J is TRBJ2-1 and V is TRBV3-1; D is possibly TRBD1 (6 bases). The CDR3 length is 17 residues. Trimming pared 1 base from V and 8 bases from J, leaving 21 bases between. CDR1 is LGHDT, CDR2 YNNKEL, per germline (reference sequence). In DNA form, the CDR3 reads TGTGCCAGCAGCCAAGGCCTCACAGGGTACGGTCGTGATGAGCAGTTCTTC. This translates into CASSQGLTGYGRDEQFF.

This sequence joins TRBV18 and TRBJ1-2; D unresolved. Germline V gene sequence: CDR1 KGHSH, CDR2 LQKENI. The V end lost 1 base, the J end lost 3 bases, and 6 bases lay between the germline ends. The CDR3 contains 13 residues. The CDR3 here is CASSPQGDYGYTF. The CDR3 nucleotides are TGTGCCAGCTCACCACAGGGAGACTATGGCTACACCTTC.

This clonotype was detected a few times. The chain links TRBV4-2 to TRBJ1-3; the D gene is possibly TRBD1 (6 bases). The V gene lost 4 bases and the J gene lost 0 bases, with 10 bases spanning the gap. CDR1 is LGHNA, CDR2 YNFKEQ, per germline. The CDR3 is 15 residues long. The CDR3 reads CASSPAGASGNTIYF. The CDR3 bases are TGTGCCAGCAGCCCCGCGGGGGCCTCTGGAAACACCATATATTTT.

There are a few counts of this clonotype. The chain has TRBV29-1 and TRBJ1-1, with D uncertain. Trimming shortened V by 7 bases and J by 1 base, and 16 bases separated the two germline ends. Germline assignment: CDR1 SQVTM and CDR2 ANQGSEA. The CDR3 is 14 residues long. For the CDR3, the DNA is TGCAGCGCTGGAGCCGAGTACGGGAACACTGAAGCTTTCTTT. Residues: CSAGAEYGNTEAFF. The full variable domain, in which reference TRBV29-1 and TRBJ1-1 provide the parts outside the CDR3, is SAVISQKPSRDICQRGTSLTIQCQVDSQVTMMFWYRQQPGQSLTLIATANQGSEATYESGFVIDKFPISRPNLTFSTLTVSNMSPEDSSIYLCSAGAEYGNTEAFFGQGTRLTVV.

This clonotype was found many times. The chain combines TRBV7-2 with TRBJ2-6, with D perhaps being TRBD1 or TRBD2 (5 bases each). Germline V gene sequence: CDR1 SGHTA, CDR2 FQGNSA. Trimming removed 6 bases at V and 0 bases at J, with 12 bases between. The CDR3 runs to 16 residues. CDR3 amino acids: CASSTDGASGANVLTF. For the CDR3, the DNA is TGTGCCAGCAGTACCGACGGGGCCTCTGGGGCCAACGTCCTGACTTTC.

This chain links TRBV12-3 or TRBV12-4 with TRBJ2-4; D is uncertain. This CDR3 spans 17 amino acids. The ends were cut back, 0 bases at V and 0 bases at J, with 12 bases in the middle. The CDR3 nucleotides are TGTGCCAGCAGTTTAGCGGCAGAGGCCCTAGCCAAAAACATTCAGTACTTC. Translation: CASSLAAEALAKNIQYF.

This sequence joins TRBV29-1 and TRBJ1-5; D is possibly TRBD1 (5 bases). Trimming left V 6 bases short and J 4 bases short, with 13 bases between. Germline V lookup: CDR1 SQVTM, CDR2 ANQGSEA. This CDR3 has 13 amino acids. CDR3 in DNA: TGCAGCGTGGCAAATGGGGGTAATCAGCCCCAGCATTTT. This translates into CSVANGGNQPQHF.